Below, one T cell receptor beta chain is given with its context. This record comes from a study of shared clonotypes between healthy human individuals. Over several immunoSEQ plates, each subset's genomic DNA was distributed in even portions. TCRdb's copy holds only in-frame clones and misses some; the assay was immunoSEQ multiplex PCR. The sample has about 1.5 million clones; over 95% are singletons. Per the germline V gene, CDR1 is SGHRS and CDR2 is YFSETQ. This CDR3 spans 17 amino acids. J gave up 4 bases and V 2 bases, and 9 bases lay outside the gene matches. The specimen was naive CD4+ T cells sorted from blood. Subset in this sample: CD45RA+ positively selected. The chain uses TRBV5-1 and TRBJ2-3; TRBD2 aligns across 11 bases. The sequence was collected from a man under 40 in good health. In DNA, the CDR3 is TGCGCCAGCAGCTTTACCGAAGGTAGCGGGAGGGCAGATACGCAGTATTTT. The encoded protein is CASSFTEGSGRADTQYF.